This T cell receptor beta chain derives from a study of control samples from healthy donors and cancer patients. Germline values: CDR1 LGHDT, CDR2 YNNKEL (reference sequence). Germline trimming cut 6 bases from V and 5 bases from J; bases unmatched to any gene: 4. This CDR3 contains 14 residues. The repertoire was sequenced with immunoSEQ multiplex PCR; TCRdb's copy has only in-frame clones and lacks some. Among 95,000 to 100,000 clones listed, roughly 91% were seen once. The clonotype comes from a man aged 25-45 years in good health. The V call is TRBV3-1 (or the pseudogene TRBV3-2), the J call TRBJ2-7; 13 positions agree with TRBD2. Sequences were obtained from blood. The DNA for the CDR3 is TGTGCCAGCAGTGTCACTAGCGGGGGGGACGAGCAGTACGTC. Its protein product is CASSVTSGGDEQYV.